These T cell receptor beta chains were read from a single sample in a study of T cell changes during pregnancy in multiple sclerosis. The table came from immunoSEQ multiplex PCR; TCRdb's copy has only in-frame clones and leaves some out. The sample has around 95,000 clones, about 93% seen once; the top ten hold around 1.7%. The sample here was peripheral blood, taken after pregnancy. These receptors all come from a female donor in good health, enrolled as a control in a pregnancy study. The CDR3 runs from the conserved cysteine through the conserved F or W. The D gene is left open where the match is weak. Not every row has a clone size; where given, it reads once, few, many or a size class.

j_gene,d_gene,abundance,v_gene,CDR3aa,CDR3nt
TRBJ1-3,.,.,TRBV5-4,CASSFAGASGNTIYF,TGTGCCAGCAGCTTCGCGGGGGCGTCTGGAAACACCATATATTTT
TRBJ2-5,.,.,TRBV5-1,CASSSLATETQYF,TGCGCCAGCAGCTCCTTAGCGACCGAGACCCAGTACTTC
TRBJ2-1,TRBD2,once,TRBV28,CAIQGLAASSYNEQFF,TGTGCCATCCAGGGACTAGCTGCGAGCTCCTACAATGAGCAGTTCTTC
TRBJ1-1,TRBD1,few,TRBV19,CASTNQGQGREAFF,TGTGCCAGTACCAATCAGGGACAGGGGAGAGAAGCTTTCTTT
TRBJ2-3,.,.,TRBV6-5,CASRGGADTQYF,TGTGCCAGCAGAGGGGGAGCAGATACGCAGTATTTT
TRBJ1-2,.,.,TRBV28,CASNPPGDYGYTF,TGTGCCAGCAACCCGCCAGGGGACTATGGCTACACCTTC
TRBJ2-1,.,.,TRBV28,CASSRIPGYYNEQFF,TGTGCCAGCAGCCGGATACCGGGGTACTACAATGAGCAGTTCTTC
TRBJ2-3,.,.,TRBV9,CASSVGLSTDTQYF,TGTGCCAGCAGCGTTGGGCTCAGCACAGATACGCAGTATTTT
TRBJ1-6,TRBD1,.,TRBV5-6,CASRTGGQDSPLHF,TGTGCCAGCAGGACAGGGGGCCAAGATTCACCCCTCCACTTT
TRBJ2-7,.,.,TRBV11-2,CASSTPRAAWSEQYF,TGTGCCAGCAGCACCCCCAGGGCCGCTTGGTCCGAGCAGTACTTC
TRBJ1-4,.,.,TRBV7-2,CASSNGGRTNEKLFF,TGTGCCAGCAGCAACGGGGGTCGAACTAATGAAAAACTGTTTTTT
TRBJ1-4,.,.,TRBV11-2,CASSWGSATNEKLFF,TGTGCCAGCAGCTGGGGCAGTGCAACTAATGAAAAACTGTTTTTT
TRBJ1-2,TRBD1,.,TRBV5-4,CASSVPGTGPANYGYTF,TGTGCCAGCAGCGTTCCCGGGACAGGACCAGCTAACTATGGCTACACCTTC
TRBJ1-5,TRBD1,.,TRBV28,CASSNNRGLAQPQHF,TGTGCCAGCAGTAACAACAGGGGGCTCGCTCAGCCCCAGCATTTT
TRBJ2-7,.,.,TRBV28,CASSSPGLGLNEQYF,TGTGCCAGCAGCTCCCCGGGACTGGGTCTAAACGAGCAGTACTTC
TRBJ2-7,.,.,TRBV7-9,CASSFRSGSSYEQYF,TGTGCCAGCAGCTTCAGGAGCGGGTCATCCTACGAGCAGTACTTC
TRBJ2-6,.,.,TRBV27,CASRSSGANVLTF,TGTGCCAGCAGGAGCTCTGGGGCCAACGTCCTGACTTTC
TRBJ2-4,TRBD2,.,TRBV28,CASSPLAGATLAKNIQYF,TGTGCCAGCAGTCCCCTAGCGGGAGCGACCCTAGCCAAAAACATTCAGTACTTC
TRBJ1-3,.,.,TRBV19,CASSKVASGNTIYF,TGTGCCAGTAGTAAAGTGGCCTCTGGAAACACCATATATTTT
TRBJ2-7,TRBD1,.,TRBV5-1,CASSLGDRSSYEQYF,TGCGCCAGCAGCCTTGGGGACAGGAGCTCCTACGAGCAGTACTTC